This TCR beta chain was captured by sequencing in a study of CD8 T cells in ankylosing spondylitis. Trimming shortened V by 5 bases and J by 6 bases, and 10 bases separated the two germline ends. This CDR3 is built from 12 residues. Germline CDR1 and CDR2: GTSNPN and SVGIG (reference sequence). At least ten counts were recorded for this clonotype. Molecular-barcoded quantitative 5'-RACE produced these TCR beta libraries. TCRdb itself ran the 5' RACE reads through MiXCR, one entry per CDR3 protein. The data contain roughly 250,000 distinct CDR3 sequences, about 10% of them singletons. V usage is TRBV30 and J usage is TRBJ2-2, with D hard to call. This TCR derives from a male donor with ankylosing spondylitis or in good health (not recorded which). The sequenced sample consisted of blood, either unsorted or a sorted T cell fraction (not recorded which). The CDR3 here is CAWVPSPGELFF. CDR3 sequence (DNA): TGTGCCTGGGTTCCCTCACCCGGGGAGCTGTTTTTT.